This T cell receptor (beta chain) emerged from a study of blood T cells in healthy people across ages. Through a sample-barcoded 5' primer and a J-beta primer mix, a second PCR was run for roughly 6 to 12 cycles. MiXCR, run by TCRdb on the 5' RACE reads, gives a single entry per CDR3 protein. There are around 1,000,000 distinct CDR3 sequences in the sample; around 27% occur only once, and about 0.8% lies in the top ten. Per the germline V gene, CDR1 is MDHEN and CDR2 is SYDVKM. The J segment lost 7 bases and the V segment lost 5 bases, leaving 7 bases of the junction unmatched. This CDR3 spans 13 amino acids. This sample also appeared in a second study, on T cells of mothers and their children.

This sequence originates from a girl aged 2-10 years in good health. V is TRBV28 and J is TRBJ1-2, with TRBD1 matching 7 bases. Sequenced: blood. CDR3 sequence reads: CASSRQGFRGYTF. CDR3 coding DNA: TGTGCCAGCAGTCGACAGGGCTTTCGTGGCTACACCTTC.